One and the same sample provided the 28 T cell receptor beta chains below, sequenced in a study of Graves' ophthalmopathy and Graves' hyperthyroidism. Amplified material comprised TCR beta CDR3 regions derived from RNA transcripts. Following a first-round RT-PCR that used HTBI primers, a second-round multiplex PCR was carried out. TCRdb re-derived calls from the multiplex PCR reads in MiXCR, one entry per CDR3 protein. The sample contains about 400,000 distinct CDR3 sequences, approximately 20% of which appear only once. The sample comprised peripheral blood. The origin of the receptors is a woman under 30 with Graves' ophthalmopathy.

This clonotype showed up many times. The chain has TRBV6-5 and TRBJ2-7; 9 nucleotides match TRBD1. The CDR3 is made up of 17 amino acids. Germline V gene lookup returns CDR1 MNHEY and CDR2 SVGAGI. V shed 4 bases, J shed 3 bases, and the junction held 13 bases outside the gene matches. The CDR3 coding sequence is TGTGCCAGCAGTTTCTCTTCCGGGACAGGGATAAGCTACGAGCAGTACTTC. Translated, it gives CASSFSSGTGISYEQYF.

The chain carries TRBV6-1 and TRBJ2-5; TRBD2 aligns across 7 bases. The junction had 6 bases not matched to a gene; V was cut back by 4 bases and J by 4 bases. The CDR3 contains 14 residues. CDR1 is MNHNS, CDR2 SASEGT, per germline. CDR3 sequence reads: CASSGGSWGETQYF. CDR3 sequence (DNA): TGTGCCAGCAGTGGCGGGAGCTGGGGAGAGACCCAGTACTTC.

The table lists this clonotype with many counts. The rearrangement uses TRBV11-2 and TRBJ2-2; possible D gene TRBD1, 5 bases. The CDR3 covers 17 residues. From germline, CDR1 is SGHAT and CDR2 FQNNGV. The V end was cut by 5 bases, the J end by 6 bases, with 22 bases between. In DNA form, the CDR3 reads TGTGCCAGCAGCGGTTATGTAGGGGCAGTAGTTTCCGGGGAGCTGTTTTTT. It encodes CASSGYVGAVVSGELFF.

In this sample, this clonotype turned up many times. The V gene is TRBV2, the J gene TRBJ2-4; D tentatively reads TRBD1 or TRBD2 (6 bases each). The CDR3 loop spans 16 amino acids. V gave up 3 bases and J gave up 0 bases, with 12 bases separating them. CDR1 SNHLY and CDR2 FYNNEI come from the germline V gene. In DNA, the CDR3 is TGTGCCAGCAGTGACTGGGGGGCAGCAGCCAAAAACATTCAGTACTTC. It yields the protein CASSDWGAAAKNIQYF.

In its sample, this clonotype was seen many times. V is TRBV4-3 and J is TRBJ2-2; the D call may be TRBD1 or TRBD2 (5 bases each). Germline CDR1 and CDR2: LGHNA and YSLEER. This CDR3 is 15 amino acids long. Trimming took 0 bases from V and 4 from J, leaving 9 bases between them. The CDR3 sequence: CASSQDQRGTGELFF. The CDR3 bases are TGCGCCAGCAGCCAAGATCAGAGGGGCACCGGGGAGCTGTTTTTT.

The chain links TRBV6-5 to TRBJ2-7, with 8 nucleotides matching TRBD1. The CDR3 loop spans 16 amino acids. Germline CDR1 MNHEY, CDR2 SVGAGI. The V gene end was trimmed by 2 bases and the J gene end by 1 base; junction bases not matched to a gene: 7. The CDR3 is CASSYSEDRASYEQYF. In DNA form, the CDR3 reads TGTGCCAGCAGTTACAGCGAGGACAGGGCTTCCTACGAGCAGTACTTC.

This clonotype was recorded at least ten times. This chain uses TRBV20-1 with TRBJ2-5; TRBD2 agrees at 8 bases. The trim removed 0 bases at V and 8 bases at J, leaving 8 bases unmatched. The CDR3 is 14 residues long. From germline, CDR1 is DFQATT and CDR2 SNEGSKA (reference sequence). The CDR3 coding sequence is TGCAGTGCTAGAGAAACGGGGGGGCGTGGTACCCAGTACTTC. Protein: CSARETGGRGTQYF.

This clonotype was recorded many times. The chain has TRBV30 and TRBJ1-2; no clear D gene. Germline values: CDR1 GTSNPN, CDR2 SVGIG (reference sequence). The CDR3 contains 13 residues. Trimming left V 0 bases short and J 3 bases short, with 8 bases between. This CDR3 is CAWSVGFYYGYTF. In DNA form, the CDR3 reads TGTGCCTGGAGTGTAGGGTTCTACTATGGCTACACCTTC.

In this sample, this clonotype turned up many times. The CDR3 spells CASSPQRSTGELFF. CDR3 bases: TGTGCCAGCTCACCCCAGCGGTCCACCGGGGAGCTGTTTTTT. The V and J genes are TRBV18 and TRBJ2-2, with D maybe TRBD2 (5 bases). V lost 3 bases and J 4 bases, leaving 9 bases between the germline ends. CDR1 is KGHSH, CDR2 LQKENI, per germline. CDR3 size: 14 residues.

This clonotype appeared many times. DNA for the CDR3: TGTGCCAGTAAACAGTTCTATGGCTACACCTTC. It translates to CASKQFYGYTF. J is TRBJ1-2 and V is TRBV19; D unresolved. The CDR3 runs 11 residues. Trimming took 7 bases from V and 4 from J, leaving 7 bases between them. CDR1 LNHDA and CDR2 SQIVND come from the germline V gene (reference sequence).

This clonotype was counted many times. The chain employs TRBV12-3 or TRBV12-4 and TRBJ2-2, with 10 bases identical to TRBD2. CDR3 length: 17 residues. The V gene end was trimmed by 6 bases and the J gene end by 0 bases; junction bases not matched to a gene: 7. Here the CDR3 DNA reads TGTGCCAGCAGCATGGTACTAGCGGGACCGAACACCGGGGAGCTGTTTTTT. It specifies CASSMVLAGPNTGELFF.

This clonotype was detected many times. V gene TRBV12-3 or TRBV12-4 combines with J gene TRBJ2-7, with D possibly matching TRBD1 (6 bases). V lost 4 bases, J lost 0 bases, and 10 bases lay in between. This CDR3 comprises 14 residues. CDR3 DNA: TGTGCCAGCAGTTACGGACAGAGCTCCTACGAGCAGTACTTC. Its translation: CASSYGQSSYEQYF.

This clonotype has a count of ten or more. The genes are TRBV20-1 and TRBJ2-7, with D possibly matching TRBD1 (6 bases). Trimming took 2 bases from V and 3 from J, leaving 14 bases between them. The CDR3 contains 14 residues. CDR1 and CDR2 from the germline V gene are DFQATT and SNEGSKA (reference sequence). This CDR3 reads CSARQGSSIYEQYF. The CDR3 DNA reads TGCAGTGCTAGACAGGGGAGTTCAATCTACGAGCAGTACTTC.

The chain combines TRBV12-3 or TRBV12-4 with TRBJ2-5; perhaps TRBD2 as D (5 bases). The CDR3 sequence is 15 residues long. Trimming left V 3 bases short and J 1 base short, with 12 bases between. The CDR3 DNA is TGTGCCAGCAGTTTCGTTGGACTTTCCCAAGAGACCCAGTACTTC. It encodes CASSFVGLSQETQYF.

CDR3 sequence (DNA): TGTGCCAGCAGCAAGGAAGGGGTTAACTATGGCTACACCTTC. Protein sequence: CASSKEGVNYGYTF. The V and J genes are TRBV2 and TRBJ1-2; tentative D call: TRBD1 (5 bases). Germline loops: CDR1 SNHLY, CDR2 FYNNEI. V shed 6 bases and J shed 1 base, with 12 bases lying between them. The CDR3 contains 14 residues.

This clonotype was seen ten or more times. In nucleotides, the CDR3 is TGTGCCAGCAGTTTAGGGCAGGGTTTGAACACTGAAGCTTTCTTT. Encoded protein: CASSLGQGLNTEAFF. The chain uses TRBV5-4 and TRBJ1-1; TRBD1 might be the D (5 bases). Deletions cut 5 bases from V and 0 bases from J, with 14 bases between. This CDR3 contains 15 residues. Germline lookup yields CDR1 SGHNT and CDR2 YYREEE (reference sequence).

At least ten counts were recorded for this clonotype. The chain links TRBV11-2 to TRBJ1-2; 8 bases agree with TRBD1. The CDR3 sequence is 16 residues long. Trimming cost V 5 bases and J 4 bases; bases outside gene matches: 12. Per germline, CDR1 SGHAT and CDR2 FQNNGV. The CDR3 bases are TGTGCCAGCAGCCCATTTATGGGACAGGCGTTCTATGGCTACACCTTC. Amino acid sequence: CASSPFMGQAFYGYTF.

This clonotype was seen at least ten times. The rearrangement uses TRBV20-1 and TRBJ2-7; D unresolved. Germline V gene lookup returns CDR1 DFQATT and CDR2 SNEGSKA (reference sequence). V lost 1 base and J 6 bases, leaving 10 bases between the germline ends. The CDR3 is 12 residues long. The CDR3 DNA follows: TGCAGTGCTAGAGGTGATATCTCCGAGCAGTACTTC. Encoded protein: CSARGDISEQYF.

The CDR3 loop is CASSQVRANTGELFF. Here the CDR3 DNA reads TGTGCCAGCAGCCAAGTTAGAGCGAACACCGGGGAGCTGTTTTTT. The chain is built from TRBV4-2 and TRBJ2-2; D not certain. V gave up 1 base and J gave up 0 bases, with 6 bases separating them. This CDR3 contains 15 residues. The V gene's germline CDR1 is LGHNA and CDR2 YNFKEQ.

V is TRBV6-1 and J is TRBJ1-1; the match to TRBD1 covers 8 bases. CDR3 length equals 15 residues. The trim removed 5 bases at V and 7 bases at J, leaving 12 bases unmatched. CDR1 and CDR2 (germline): MNHNS, SASEGT. CDR3 DNA: TGTGCCAGCAGTCCCCGGTCAGGGGGCTTGGTTGAAGCTTTCTTT. It codes for CASSPRSGGLVEAFF.

This clonotype was recorded at least ten times. The chain combines TRBV10-3 with TRBJ1-1, with a possible D match to TRBD1 (5 bases). This CDR3 region has 14 residues. Germline V CDR1 and CDR2: ENHRY, SYGVKD. The V end lost 6 bases, the J end lost 2 bases, and 13 bases lay between the germline ends. The CDR3 loop reads CAISPRERNTEAFF. DNA of the CDR3: TGTGCCATCAGCCCCAGGGAGAGAAACACTGAAGCTTTCTTT.

This clonotype appeared a few times. This chain joins TRBV6-1 and TRBJ2-5; TRBD2 matches 13 bases. The CDR3 is 16 residues long. Trimming removed 5 bases from V and 1 base from J; junction bases left unmatched: 4. CDR1 is MNHNS and CDR2 is SASEGT in the germline V gene. The CDR3 loop reads CASSRGLAGVQETQYF. Here the CDR3 DNA reads TGTGCCAGCAGTAGAGGACTAGCGGGAGTCCAAGAGACCCAGTACTTC.

The rearrangement joins TRBV24-1 to TRBJ2-2; 11 bases are shared with TRBD1. Losses at the gene ends were 7 bases for V and 5 bases for J; bases not matched to a gene: 5. The germline CDR1 and CDR2 sequences are KGHDR and SFDVKD. The CDR3 runs to 15 residues. DNA for the CDR3: TGTGCCACCAGCTCTGGACAGGGGGCGACCGGGGAGCTGTTTTTT. This encodes CATSSGQGATGELFF.

This clonotype came up many times. This chain joins TRBV6-5 and TRBJ2-5; TRBD1 might be the D (6 bases). Germline V gene sequence: CDR1 MNHEY, CDR2 SVGAGI. The CDR3 runs to 16 residues. V lost 2 bases, J lost 2 bases, and 15 bases lay in between. The CDR3 nucleotides read TGTGCCAGCAGTTACGAAGGACAGAGGTTTCAAGAGACCCAGTACTTC. Protein sequence: CASSYEGQRFQETQYF.

This clonotype was seen at least ten times. The chain combines TRBV4-1 with TRBJ2-3, with 12 nucleotides matching TRBD2. The CDR3 loop spans 16 amino acids. Trimming cost V 3 bases and J 11 bases; bases outside gene matches: 12. CDR1 and CDR2 (germline): MGHRA, YSYEKL. The DNA for the CDR3 is TGCGCCAGCAGCCAGGAAGGACTAGCGGGATCATTTAGGCAGTATTTT. Encoded protein: CASSQEGLAGSFRQYF.

This clonotype was observed many times. The chain recombines TRBV11-2 with TRBJ2-5; D unresolved. The length of the CDR3 is 16 residues. Germline V CDR1 and CDR2: SGHAT, FQNNGV. V dropped 3 bases and J dropped 5 bases, with 19 bases sitting between them. The CDR3 here is CASSFTSAMLEETQYF. Written as DNA, the CDR3 is TGTGCCAGCAGCTTTACATCGGCCATGTTGGAGGAGACCCAGTACTTC. Complete variable domain (other parts from reference TRBV11-2 and TRBJ2-5): EAGVAQSPRYKIIEKRQSVAFWCNPISGHATLYWYQQILGQGPKLLIQFQNNGVVDDSQLPKDRFSAERLKGVDSTLKIQPAKLEDSAVYLCASSFTSAMLEETQYFGPGTRLLVL.

This clonotype was detected many times. The rearrangement links TRBV5-1 to TRBJ2-7; D is possibly TRBD2 (6 bases). The V end was cut by 4 bases, the J end by 3 bases, with 14 bases between. The germline gives CDR1 SGHRS, CDR2 YFSETQ. The CDR3 loop spans 14 amino acids. CDR3 nucleotide sequence: TGCGCCAGCAGCGGGGGGACGGGAGACTACGAGCAGTACTTC. Its protein is CASSGGTGDYEQYF.

The rearrangement links TRBV6-2 or TRBV6-3 to TRBJ1-6, with no clear D. Trimming stripped 6 bases from V and 10 bases from J, with 22 bases between. This CDR3 spans 16 amino acids. The V gene's germline CDR1 is MNHEY and CDR2 SVGEGT. The CDR3 protein is CASRSQRTLTGSPLHF. In DNA, the CDR3 is TGTGCCAGCAGATCCCAAAGGACCTTAACGGGGTCACCCCTCCACTTT.